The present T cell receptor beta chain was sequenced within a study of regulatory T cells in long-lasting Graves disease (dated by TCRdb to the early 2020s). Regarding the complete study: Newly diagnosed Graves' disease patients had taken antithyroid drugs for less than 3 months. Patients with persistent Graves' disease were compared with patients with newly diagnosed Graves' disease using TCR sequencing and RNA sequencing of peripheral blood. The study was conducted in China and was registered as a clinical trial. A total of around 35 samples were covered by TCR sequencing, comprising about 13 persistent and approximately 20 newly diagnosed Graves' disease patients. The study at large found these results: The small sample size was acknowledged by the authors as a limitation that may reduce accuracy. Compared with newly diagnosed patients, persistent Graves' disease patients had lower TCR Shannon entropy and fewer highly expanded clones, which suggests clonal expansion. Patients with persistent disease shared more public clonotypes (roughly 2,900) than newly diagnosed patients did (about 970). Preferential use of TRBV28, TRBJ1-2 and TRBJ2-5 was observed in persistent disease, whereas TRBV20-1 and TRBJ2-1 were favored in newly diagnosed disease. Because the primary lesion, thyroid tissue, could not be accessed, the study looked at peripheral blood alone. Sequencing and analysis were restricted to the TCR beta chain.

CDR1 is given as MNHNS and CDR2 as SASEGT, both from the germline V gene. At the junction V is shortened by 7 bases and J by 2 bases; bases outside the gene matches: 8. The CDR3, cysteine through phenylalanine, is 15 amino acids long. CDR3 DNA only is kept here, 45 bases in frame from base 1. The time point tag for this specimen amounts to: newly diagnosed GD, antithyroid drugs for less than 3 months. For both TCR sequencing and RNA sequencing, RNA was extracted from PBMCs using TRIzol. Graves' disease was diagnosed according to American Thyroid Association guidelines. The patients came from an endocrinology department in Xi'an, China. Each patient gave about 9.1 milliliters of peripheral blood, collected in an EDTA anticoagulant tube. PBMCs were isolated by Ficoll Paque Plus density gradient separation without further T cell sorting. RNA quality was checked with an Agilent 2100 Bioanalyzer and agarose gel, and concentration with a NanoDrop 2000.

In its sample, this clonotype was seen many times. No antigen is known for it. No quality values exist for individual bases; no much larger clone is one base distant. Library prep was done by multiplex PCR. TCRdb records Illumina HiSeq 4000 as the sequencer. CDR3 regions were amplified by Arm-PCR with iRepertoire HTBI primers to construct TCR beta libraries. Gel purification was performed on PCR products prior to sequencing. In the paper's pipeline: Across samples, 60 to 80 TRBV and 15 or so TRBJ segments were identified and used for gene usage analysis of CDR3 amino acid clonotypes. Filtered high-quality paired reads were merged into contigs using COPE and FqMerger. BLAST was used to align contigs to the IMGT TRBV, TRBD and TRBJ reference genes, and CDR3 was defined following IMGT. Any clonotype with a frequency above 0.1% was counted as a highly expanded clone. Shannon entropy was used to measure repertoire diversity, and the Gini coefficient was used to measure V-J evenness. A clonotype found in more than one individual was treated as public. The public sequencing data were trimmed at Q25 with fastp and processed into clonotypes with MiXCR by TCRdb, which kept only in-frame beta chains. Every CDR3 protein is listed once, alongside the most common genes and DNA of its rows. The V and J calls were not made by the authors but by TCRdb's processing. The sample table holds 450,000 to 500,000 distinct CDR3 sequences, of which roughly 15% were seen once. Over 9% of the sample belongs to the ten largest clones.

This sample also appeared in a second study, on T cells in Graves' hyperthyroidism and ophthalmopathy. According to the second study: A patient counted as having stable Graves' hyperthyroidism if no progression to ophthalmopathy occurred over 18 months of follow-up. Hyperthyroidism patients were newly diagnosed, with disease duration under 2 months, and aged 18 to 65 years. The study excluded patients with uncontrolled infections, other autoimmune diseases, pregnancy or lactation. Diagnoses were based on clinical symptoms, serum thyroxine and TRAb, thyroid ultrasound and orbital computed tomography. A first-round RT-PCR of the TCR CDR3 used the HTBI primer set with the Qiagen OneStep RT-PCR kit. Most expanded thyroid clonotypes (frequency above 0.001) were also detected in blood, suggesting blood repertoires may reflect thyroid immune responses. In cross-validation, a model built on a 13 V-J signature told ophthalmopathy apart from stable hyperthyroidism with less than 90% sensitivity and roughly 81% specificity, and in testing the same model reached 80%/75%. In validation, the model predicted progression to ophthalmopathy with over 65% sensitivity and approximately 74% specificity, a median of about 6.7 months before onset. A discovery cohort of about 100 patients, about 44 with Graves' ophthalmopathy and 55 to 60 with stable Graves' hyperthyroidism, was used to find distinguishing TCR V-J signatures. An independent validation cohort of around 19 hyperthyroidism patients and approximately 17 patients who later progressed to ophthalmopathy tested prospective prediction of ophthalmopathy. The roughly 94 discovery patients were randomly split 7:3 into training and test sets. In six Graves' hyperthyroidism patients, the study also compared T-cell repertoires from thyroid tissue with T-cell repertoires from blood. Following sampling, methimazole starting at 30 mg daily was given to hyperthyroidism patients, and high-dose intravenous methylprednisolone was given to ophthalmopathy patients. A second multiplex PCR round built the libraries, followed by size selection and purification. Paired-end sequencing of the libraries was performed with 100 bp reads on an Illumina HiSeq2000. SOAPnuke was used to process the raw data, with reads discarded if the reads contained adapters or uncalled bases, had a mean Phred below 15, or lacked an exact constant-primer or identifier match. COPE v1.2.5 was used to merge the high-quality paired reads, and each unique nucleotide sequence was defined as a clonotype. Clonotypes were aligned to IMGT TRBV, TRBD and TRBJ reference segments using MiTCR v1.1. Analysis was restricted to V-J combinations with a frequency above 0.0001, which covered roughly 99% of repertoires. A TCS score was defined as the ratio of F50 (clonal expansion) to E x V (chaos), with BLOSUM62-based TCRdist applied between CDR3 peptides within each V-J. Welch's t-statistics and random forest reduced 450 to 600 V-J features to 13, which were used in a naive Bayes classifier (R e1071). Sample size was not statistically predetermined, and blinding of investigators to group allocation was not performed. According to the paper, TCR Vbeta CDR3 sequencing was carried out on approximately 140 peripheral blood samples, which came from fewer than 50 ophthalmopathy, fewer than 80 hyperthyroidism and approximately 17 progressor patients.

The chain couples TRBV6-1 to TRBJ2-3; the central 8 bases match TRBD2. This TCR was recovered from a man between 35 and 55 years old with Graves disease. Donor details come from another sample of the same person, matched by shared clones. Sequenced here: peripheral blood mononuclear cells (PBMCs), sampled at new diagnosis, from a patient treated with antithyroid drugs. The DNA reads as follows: TGTGCCAGCAACTACCCGCGGGAGGCCACAGATACGCAGTATTTT. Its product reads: CASNYPREATDTQYF.